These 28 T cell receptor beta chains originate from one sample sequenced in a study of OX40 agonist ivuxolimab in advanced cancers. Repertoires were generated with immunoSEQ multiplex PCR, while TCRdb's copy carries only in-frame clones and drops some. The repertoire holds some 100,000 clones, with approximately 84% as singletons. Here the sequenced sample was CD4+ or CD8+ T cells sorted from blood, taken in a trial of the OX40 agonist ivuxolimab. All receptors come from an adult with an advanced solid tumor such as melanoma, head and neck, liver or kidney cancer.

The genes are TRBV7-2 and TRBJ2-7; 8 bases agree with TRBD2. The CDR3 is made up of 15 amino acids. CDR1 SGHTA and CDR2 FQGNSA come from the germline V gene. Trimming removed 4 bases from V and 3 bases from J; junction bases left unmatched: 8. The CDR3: CASSSAGGENYEQYF. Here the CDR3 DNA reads TGTGCCAGCAGCTCGGCGGGAGGCGAGAACTACGAGCAGTACTTC.

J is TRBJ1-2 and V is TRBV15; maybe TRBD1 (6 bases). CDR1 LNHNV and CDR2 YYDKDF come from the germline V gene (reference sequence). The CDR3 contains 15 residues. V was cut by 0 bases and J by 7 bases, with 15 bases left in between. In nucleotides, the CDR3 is TGTGCCACCAGCAGAGATCCGGGGGGGCCGGGTGGCTACACCTTC. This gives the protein CATSRDPGGPGGYTF.

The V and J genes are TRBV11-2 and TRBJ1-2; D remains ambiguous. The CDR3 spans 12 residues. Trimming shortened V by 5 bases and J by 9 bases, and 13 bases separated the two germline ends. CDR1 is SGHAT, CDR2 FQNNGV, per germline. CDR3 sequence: CASSRVPTSYTF. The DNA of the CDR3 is TGTGCCAGCAGCAGAGTTCCGACAAGCTACACCTTC.

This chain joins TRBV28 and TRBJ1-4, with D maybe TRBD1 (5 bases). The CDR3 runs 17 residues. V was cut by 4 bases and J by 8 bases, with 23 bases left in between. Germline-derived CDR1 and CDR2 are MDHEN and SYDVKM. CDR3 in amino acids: CASSSLGTDLSGEKLFF. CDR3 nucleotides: TGTGCCAGCAGTTCCCTCGGGACGGACCTCTCAGGGGAAAAACTGTTTTTT.

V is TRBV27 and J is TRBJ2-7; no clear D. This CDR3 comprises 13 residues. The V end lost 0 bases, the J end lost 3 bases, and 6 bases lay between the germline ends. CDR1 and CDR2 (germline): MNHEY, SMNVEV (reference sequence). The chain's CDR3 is CASSLSPFYEQYF. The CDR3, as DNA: TGTGCCAGCAGTTTATCTCCATTCTACGAGCAGTACTTC.

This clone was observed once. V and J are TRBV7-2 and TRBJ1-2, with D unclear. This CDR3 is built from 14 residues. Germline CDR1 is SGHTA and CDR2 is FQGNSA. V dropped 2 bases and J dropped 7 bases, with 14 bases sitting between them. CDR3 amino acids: CASSLSQPRFGYTF. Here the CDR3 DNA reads TGTGCCAGCAGCTTAAGTCAGCCGAGGTTTGGCTACACCTTC. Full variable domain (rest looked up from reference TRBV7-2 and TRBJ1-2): GAGVSQSPSNKVTEKGKDVELRCDPISGHTALYWYRQSLGQGLEFLIYFQGNSAPDKSGLPSDRFSAERTGGSVSTLTIQRTQQEDSAVYLCASSLSQPRFGYTFGSGTRLTVV.

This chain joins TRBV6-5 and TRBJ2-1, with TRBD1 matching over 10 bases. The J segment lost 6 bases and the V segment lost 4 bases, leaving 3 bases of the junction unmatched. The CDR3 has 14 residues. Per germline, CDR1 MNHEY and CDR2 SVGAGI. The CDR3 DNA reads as TGTGCCAGCAGTTCTGGGGACAGGGGCAATGAGCAGTTCTTC. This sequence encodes CASSSGDRGNEQFF.

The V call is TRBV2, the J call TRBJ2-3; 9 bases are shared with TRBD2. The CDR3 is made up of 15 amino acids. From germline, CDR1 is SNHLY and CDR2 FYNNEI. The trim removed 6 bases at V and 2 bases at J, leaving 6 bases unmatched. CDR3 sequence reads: CASSPRLAATDTQYF. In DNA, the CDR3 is TGTGCCAGCAGCCCCCGACTAGCGGCCACAGATACGCAGTATTTT. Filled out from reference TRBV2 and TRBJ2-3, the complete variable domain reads EPEVTQTPSHQVTQMGQEVILRCVPISNHLYFYWYRQILGQKVEFLVSFYNNEISEKSEIFDDQFSVERPDGSNFTLKIRSTKLEDSAMYFCASSPRLAATDTQYFGPGTRLTVL.

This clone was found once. CDR3 amino acids: CASSLAPLPGELFF. The DNA of the CDR3 is TGTGCCAGCAGCTTAGCACCGCTCCCCGGGGAGCTGTTTTTT. The chain carries TRBV11-2 and TRBJ2-2; D not resolved. The CDR3 length is 14 residues. Trimming stripped 1 base from V and 6 bases from J, with 9 bases between. CDR1 is SGHAT and CDR2 is FQNNGV in the germline V gene.

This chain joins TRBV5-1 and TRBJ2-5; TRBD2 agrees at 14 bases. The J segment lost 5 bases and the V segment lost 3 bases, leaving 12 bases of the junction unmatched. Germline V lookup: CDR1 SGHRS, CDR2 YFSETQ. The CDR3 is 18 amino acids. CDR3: CASSSGTSGSASWETQYF. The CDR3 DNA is TGCGCCAGCAGCTCGGGGACTAGCGGGAGTGCCAGTTGGGAGACCCAGTACTTC. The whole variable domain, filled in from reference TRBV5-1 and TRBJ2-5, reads KAGVTQTPRYLIKTRGQQVTLSCSPISGHRSVSWYQQTPGQGLQFLFEYFSETQRNKGNFPGRFSGRQFSNSRSEMNVSTLELGDSALYLCASSSGTSGSASWETQYFGPGTRLLVL.

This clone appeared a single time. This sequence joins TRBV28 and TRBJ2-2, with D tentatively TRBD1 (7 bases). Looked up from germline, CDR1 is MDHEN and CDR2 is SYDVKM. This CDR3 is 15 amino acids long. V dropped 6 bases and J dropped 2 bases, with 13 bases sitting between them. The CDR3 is CASSGGQTNTGELFF. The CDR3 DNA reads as TGTGCCAGCAGCGGGGGACAGACAAACACCGGGGAGCTGTTTTTT.

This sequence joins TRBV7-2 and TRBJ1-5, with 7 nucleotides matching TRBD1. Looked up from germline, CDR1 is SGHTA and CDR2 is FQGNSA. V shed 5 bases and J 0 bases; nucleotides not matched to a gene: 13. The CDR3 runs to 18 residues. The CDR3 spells CASSLRQGLTNSNQPQHF. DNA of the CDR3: TGTGCCAGCAGCCTACGACAGGGCCTCACTAATAGCAATCAGCCCCAGCATTTT.

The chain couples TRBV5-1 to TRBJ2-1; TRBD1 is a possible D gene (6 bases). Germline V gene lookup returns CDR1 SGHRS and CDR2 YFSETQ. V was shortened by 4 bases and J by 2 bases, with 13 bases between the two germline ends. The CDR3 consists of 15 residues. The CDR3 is CASSDLDSTYNEQFF. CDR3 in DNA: TGCGCCAGCAGCGATCTGGACAGTACCTACAATGAGCAGTTCTTC.

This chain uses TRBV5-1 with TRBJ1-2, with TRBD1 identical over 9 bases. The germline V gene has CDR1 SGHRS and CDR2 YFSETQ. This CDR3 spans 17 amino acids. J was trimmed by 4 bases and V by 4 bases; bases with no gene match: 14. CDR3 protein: CASSPTTPGQGSYGYTF. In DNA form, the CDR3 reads TGCGCCAGCAGCCCCACGACCCCGGGACAGGGTAGCTATGGCTACACCTTC.

The CDR3 bases are TGTGCCAGCAGTTTACGGGGGGCAGCTGAAGCTTTCTTT. It encodes CASSLRGAAEAFF. The rearrangement links TRBV28 to TRBJ1-1; D perhaps matches TRBD1 (6 bases). Germline CDR1 MDHEN, CDR2 SYDVKM. The V end lost 2 bases, the J end lost 6 bases, and 10 bases lay between the germline ends. The CDR3 runs to 13 residues.

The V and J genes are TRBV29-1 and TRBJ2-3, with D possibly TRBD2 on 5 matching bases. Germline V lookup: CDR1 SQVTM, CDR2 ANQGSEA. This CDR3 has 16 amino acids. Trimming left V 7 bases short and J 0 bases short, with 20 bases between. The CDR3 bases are TGCAGCGCCGGGTCGGGGAACATTTTTAGCACAGATACGCAGTATTTT. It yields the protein CSAGSGNIFSTDTQYF.

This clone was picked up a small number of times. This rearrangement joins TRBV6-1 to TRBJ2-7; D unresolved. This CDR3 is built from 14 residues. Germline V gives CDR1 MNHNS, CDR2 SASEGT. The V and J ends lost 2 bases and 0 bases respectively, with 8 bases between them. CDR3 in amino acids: CASSERHLSYEQYF. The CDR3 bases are TGTGCCAGCAGTGAACGACACCTCTCCTACGAGCAGTACTTC.

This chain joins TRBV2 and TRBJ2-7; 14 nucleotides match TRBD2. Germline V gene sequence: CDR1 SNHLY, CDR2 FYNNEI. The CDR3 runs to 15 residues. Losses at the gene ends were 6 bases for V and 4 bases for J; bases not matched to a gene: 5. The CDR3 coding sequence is TGTGCCAGCAGCCCCGGGACTAGCGGGAGTTACGAGCAGTACTTC. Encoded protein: CASSPGTSGSYEQYF.

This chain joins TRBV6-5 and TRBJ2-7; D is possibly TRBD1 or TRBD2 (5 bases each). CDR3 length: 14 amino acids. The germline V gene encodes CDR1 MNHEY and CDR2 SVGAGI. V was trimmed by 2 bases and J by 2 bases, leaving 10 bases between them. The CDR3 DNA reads TGTGCCAGCAGTTACCCGGGACCGCCCTACGAGCAGTACTTC. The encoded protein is CASSYPGPPYEQYF.

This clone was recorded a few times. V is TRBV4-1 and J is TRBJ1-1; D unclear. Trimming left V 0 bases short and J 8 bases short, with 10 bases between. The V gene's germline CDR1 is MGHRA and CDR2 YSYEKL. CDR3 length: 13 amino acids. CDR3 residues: CASSQEWVGEAFF. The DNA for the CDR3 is TGCGCCAGCAGCCAAGAATGGGTTGGGGAAGCTTTCTTT.

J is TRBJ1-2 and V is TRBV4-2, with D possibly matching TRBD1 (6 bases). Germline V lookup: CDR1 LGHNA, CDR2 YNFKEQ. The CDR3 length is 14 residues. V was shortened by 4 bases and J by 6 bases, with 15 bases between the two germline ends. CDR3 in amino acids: CASSPLSGGDGYTF. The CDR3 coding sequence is TGTGCCAGCAGCCCCCTGTCGGGGGGCGATGGCTACACCTTC.

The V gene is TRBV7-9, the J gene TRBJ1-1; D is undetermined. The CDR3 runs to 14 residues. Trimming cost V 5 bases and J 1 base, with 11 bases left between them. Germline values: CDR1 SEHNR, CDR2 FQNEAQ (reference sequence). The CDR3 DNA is TGTGCCAGCAGCCGAGGATTTTCGAACACTGAAGCTTTCTTT. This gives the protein CASSRGFSNTEAFF.

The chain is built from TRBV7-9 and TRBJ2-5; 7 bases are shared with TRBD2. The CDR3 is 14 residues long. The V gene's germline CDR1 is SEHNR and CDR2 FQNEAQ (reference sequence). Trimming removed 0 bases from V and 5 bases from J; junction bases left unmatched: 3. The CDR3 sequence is CASSLAGGPETQYF. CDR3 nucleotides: TGTGCCAGCAGCTTAGCGGGAGGGCCTGAGACCCAGTACTTC.

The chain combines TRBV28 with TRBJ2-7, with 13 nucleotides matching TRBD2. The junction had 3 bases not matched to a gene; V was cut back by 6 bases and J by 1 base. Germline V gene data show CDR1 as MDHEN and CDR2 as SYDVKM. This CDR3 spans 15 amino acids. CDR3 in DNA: TGTGCCAGCAGCAGACTAGCGGGAGGTTCCTACGAGCAGTACTTC. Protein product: CASSRLAGGSYEQYF. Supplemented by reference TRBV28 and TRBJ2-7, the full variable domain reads DVKVTQSSRYLVKRTGEKVFLECVQDMDHENMFWYRQDPGLGLRLIYFSYDVKMKEKGDIPEGYSVSREKKERFSLILESASTNQTSMYLCASSRLAGGSYEQYFGPGTRLTVT.

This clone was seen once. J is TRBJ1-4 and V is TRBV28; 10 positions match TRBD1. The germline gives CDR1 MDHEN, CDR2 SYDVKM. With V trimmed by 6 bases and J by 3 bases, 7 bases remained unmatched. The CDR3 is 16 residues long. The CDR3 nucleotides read TGTGCCAGCAGGACAGGGGGCAGGTGGGCTAATGAAAAACTGTTTTTT. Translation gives CASRTGGRWANEKLFF. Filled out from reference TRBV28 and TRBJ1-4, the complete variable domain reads DVKVTQSSRYLVKRTGEKVFLECVQDMDHENMFWYRQDPGLGLRLIYFSYDVKMKEKGDIPEGYSVSREKKERFSLILESASTNQTSMYLCASRTGGRWANEKLFFGSGTQLSVL.

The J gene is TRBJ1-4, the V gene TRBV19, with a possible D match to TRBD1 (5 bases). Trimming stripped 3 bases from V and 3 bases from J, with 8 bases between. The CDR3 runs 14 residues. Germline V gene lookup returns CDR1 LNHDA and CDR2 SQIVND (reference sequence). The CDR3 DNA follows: TGTGCCAGTAGTATGGGGGAACCTAATGAAAAACTGTTTTTT. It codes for CASSMGEPNEKLFF.

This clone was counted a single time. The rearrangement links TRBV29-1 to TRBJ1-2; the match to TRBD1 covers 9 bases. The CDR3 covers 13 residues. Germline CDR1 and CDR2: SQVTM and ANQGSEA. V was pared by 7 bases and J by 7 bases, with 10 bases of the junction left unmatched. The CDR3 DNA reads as TGCAGCGCCGAAAGGACAGGGGATCTTGGCTACACCTTC. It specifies CSAERTGDLGYTF. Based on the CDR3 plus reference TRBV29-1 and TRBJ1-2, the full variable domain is SAVISQKPSRDICQRGTSLTIQCQVDSQVTMMFWYRQQPGQSLTLIATANQGSEATYESGFVIDKFPISRPNLTFSTLTVSNMSPEDSSIYLCSAERTGDLGYTFGSGTRLTVV.

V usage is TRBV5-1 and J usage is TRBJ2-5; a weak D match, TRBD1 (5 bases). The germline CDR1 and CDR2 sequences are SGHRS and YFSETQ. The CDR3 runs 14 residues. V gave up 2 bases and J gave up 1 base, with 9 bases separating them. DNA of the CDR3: TGCGCCAGCAGCTTTCAAGGGGCCCAAGAGACCCAGTACTTC. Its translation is CASSFQGAQETQYF.